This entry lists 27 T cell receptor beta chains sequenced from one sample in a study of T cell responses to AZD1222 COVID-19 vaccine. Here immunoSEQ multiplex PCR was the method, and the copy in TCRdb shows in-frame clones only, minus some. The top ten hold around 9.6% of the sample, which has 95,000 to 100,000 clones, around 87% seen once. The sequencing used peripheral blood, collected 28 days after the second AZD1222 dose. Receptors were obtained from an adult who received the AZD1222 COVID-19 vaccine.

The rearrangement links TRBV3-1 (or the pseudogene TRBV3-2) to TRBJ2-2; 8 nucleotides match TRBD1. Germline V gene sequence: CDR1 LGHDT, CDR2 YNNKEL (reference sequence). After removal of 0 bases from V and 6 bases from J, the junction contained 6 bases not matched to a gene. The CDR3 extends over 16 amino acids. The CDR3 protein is CASSQEIQGASGELFF. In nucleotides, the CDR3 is TGTGCCAGCAGCCAAGAAATCCAGGGGGCCTCCGGGGAGCTGTTTTTT.

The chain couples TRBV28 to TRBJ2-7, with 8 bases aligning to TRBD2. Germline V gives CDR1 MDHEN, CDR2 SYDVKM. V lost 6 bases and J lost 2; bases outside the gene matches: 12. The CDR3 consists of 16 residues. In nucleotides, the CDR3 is TGTGCCAGCAGACCTCTTCCGGGACTAGGCCCCTACGAGCAGTACTTC. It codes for CASRPLPGLGPYEQYF.

The CDR3 here is CASSQGLYEQFF. The CDR3 nucleotides read TGTGCCAGCAGCCAGGGACTATATGAGCAGTTCTTC. The rearrangement joins TRBV6-5 to TRBJ2-1; 7 bases match TRBD2. The CDR3 extends over 12 amino acids. The germline V gene has CDR1 MNHEY and CDR2 SVGAGI. The V gene end was trimmed by 6 bases and the J gene end by 8 bases; junction bases not matched to a gene: 4.

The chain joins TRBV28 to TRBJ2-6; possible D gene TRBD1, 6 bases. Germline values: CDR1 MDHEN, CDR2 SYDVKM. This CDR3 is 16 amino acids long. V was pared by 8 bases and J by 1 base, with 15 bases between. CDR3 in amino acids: CASLGAQSSGANVLTF. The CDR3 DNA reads TGTGCCAGCTTGGGGGCGCAATCTTCTGGGGCCAACGTCCTGACTTTC.

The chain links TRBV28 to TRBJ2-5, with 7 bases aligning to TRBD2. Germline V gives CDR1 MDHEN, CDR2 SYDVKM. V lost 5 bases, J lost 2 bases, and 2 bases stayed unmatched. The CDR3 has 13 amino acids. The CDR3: CASSGGGQETQYF. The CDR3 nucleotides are TGTGCCAGCAGTGGGGGGGGTCAAGAGACCCAGTACTTC.

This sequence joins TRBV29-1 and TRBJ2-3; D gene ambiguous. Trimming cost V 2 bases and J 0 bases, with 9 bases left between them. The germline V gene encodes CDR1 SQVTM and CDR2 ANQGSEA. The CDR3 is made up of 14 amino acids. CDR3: CSVERRISTDTQYF. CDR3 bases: TGCAGCGTTGAACGTAGGATAAGCACAGATACGCAGTATTTT.

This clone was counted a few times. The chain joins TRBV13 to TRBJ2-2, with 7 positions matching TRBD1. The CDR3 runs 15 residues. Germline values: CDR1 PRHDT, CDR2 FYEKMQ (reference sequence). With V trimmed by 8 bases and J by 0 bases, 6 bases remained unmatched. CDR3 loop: CASSGTDANTGELFF. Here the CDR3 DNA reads TGTGCCAGCTCCGGGACAGATGCGAACACCGGGGAGCTGTTTTTT.

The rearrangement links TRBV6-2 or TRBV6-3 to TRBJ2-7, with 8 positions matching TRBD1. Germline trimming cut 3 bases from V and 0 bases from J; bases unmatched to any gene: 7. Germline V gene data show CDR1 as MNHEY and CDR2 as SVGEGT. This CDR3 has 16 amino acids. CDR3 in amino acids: CASSYFGQGGSYEQYF. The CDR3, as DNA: TGTGCCAGCAGTTATTTCGGACAGGGTGGCTCCTACGAGCAGTACTTC.

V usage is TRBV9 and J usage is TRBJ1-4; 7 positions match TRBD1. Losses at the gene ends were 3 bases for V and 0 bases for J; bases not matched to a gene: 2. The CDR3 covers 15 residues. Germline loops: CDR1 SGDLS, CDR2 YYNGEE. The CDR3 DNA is TGTGCCAGCAGCGGCACAGGGGCAACTAATGAAAAACTGTTTTTT. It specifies CASSGTGATNEKLFF.

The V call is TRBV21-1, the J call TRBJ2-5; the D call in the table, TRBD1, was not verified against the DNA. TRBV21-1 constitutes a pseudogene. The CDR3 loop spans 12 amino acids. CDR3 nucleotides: TGTGCCAGCGAGACAGACCAAGAGACCCAGTACTTC. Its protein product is CASETDQETQYF.

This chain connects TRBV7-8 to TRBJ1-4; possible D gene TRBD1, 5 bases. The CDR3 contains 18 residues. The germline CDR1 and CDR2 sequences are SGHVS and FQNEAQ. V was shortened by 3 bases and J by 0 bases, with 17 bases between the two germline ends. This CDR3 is CASSFSGGSPSTNEKLFF. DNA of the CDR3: TGTGCCAGCAGCTTCTCTGGGGGTTCTCCTTCAACTAATGAAAAACTGTTTTTT.

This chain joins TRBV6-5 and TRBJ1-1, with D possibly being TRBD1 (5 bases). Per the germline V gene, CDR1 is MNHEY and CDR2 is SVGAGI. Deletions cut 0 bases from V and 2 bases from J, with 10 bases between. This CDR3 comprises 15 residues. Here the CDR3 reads CASSYSGGVNTEAFF. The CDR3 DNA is TGTGCCAGCAGTTACTCCGGGGGGGTTAACACTGAAGCTTTCTTT.

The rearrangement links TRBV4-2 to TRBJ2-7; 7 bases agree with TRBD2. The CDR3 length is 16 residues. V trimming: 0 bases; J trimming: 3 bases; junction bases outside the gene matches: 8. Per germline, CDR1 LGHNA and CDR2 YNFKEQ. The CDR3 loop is CASSQDRPSGYYEQYF. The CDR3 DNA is TGTGCCAGCAGCCAAGATCGACCTAGCGGATACTACGAGCAGTACTTC.

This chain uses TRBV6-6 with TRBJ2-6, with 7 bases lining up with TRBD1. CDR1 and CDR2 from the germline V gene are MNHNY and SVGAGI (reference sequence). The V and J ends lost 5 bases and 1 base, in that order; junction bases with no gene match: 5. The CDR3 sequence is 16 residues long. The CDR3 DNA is TGTGCCAGCAGTCAGCCGACAGGGTCTGGGGCCAACGTCCTGACTTTC. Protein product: CASSQPTGSGANVLTF.

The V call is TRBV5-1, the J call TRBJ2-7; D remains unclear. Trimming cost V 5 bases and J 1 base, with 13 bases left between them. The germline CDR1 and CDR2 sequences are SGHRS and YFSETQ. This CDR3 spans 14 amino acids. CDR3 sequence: CASRSSDGSYEQYF. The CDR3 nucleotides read TGCGCCAGCAGATCCTCGGACGGTTCCTACGAGCAGTACTTC.

The CDR3 bases are TGTGCCAGCAGTTACGCAGGCCCTCTCTCCTACGAGCAGTACTTC. Translated: CASSYAGPLSYEQYF. The chain couples TRBV6-5 to TRBJ2-7; unclear D gene. The CDR3 has 15 residues. The ends were cut back, 2 bases at V and 0 bases at J, with 11 bases in the middle. CDR1 is MNHEY, CDR2 SVGAGI, per germline.

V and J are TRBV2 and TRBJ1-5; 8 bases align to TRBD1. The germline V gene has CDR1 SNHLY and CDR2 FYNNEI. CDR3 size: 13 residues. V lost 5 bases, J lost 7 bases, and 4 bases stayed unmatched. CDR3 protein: CASSPTGAQPQHF. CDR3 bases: TGTGCCAGCAGTCCGACAGGGGCCCAGCCCCAGCATTTT.

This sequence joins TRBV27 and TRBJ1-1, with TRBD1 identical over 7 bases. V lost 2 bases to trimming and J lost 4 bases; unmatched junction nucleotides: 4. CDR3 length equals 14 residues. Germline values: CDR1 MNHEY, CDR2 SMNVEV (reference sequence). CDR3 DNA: TGTGCCAGCAGTTTAAGGGGGCGCGGCACTGAAGCTTTCTTT. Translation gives CASSLRGRGTEAFF.

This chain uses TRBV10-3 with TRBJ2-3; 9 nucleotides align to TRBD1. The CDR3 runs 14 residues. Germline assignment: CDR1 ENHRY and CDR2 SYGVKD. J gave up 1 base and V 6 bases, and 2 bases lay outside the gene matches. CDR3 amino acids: CAISGQGRTDTQYF. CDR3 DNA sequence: TGTGCCATCAGCGGACAGGGGCGCACAGATACGCAGTATTTT.

The CDR3 region is CASSLDGDSSYEQYF. The CDR3, as DNA: TGTGCCAGCAGCTTAGATGGAGATAGCTCCTACGAGCAGTACTTC. This sequence joins TRBV7-6 and TRBJ2-7; no firm D call. CDR3 size: 15 residues. Germline V gives CDR1 SGHVS, CDR2 FNYEAQ. V was clipped by 1 base and J by 0 bases, with 10 bases between them.

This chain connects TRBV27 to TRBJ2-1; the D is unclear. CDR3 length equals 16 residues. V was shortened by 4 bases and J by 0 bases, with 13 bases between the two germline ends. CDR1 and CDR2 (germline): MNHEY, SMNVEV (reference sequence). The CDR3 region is CASSSSGFSSYNEQFF. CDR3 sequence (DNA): TGTGCCAGCAGTTCCTCAGGTTTTAGCTCCTACAATGAGCAGTTCTTC.

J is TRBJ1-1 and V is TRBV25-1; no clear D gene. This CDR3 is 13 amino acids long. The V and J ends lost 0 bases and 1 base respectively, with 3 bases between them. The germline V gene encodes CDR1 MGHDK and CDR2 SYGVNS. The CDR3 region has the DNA TGTGCCAGCAGTGAATACCCGAACACTGAAGCTTTCTTT. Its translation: CASSEYPNTEAFF.

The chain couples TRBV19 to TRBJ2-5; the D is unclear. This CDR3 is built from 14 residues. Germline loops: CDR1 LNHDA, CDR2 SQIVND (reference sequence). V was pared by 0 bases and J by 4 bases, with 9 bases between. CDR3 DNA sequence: TGTGCCAGTAGTATAGATCGGGTATCAGAGACCCAGTACTTC. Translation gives CASSIDRVSETQYF.

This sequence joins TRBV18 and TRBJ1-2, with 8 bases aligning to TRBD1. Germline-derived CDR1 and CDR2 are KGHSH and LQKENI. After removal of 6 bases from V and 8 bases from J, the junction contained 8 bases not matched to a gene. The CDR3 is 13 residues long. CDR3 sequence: CASSSTGAEGYTF. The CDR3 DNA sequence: TGTGCCAGCTCCTCGACAGGGGCGGAAGGCTACACCTTC.

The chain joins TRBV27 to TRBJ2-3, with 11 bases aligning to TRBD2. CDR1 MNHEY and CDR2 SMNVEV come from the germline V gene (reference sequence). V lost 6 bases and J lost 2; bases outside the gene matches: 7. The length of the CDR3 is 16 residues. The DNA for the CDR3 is TGTGCCAGCAGCCCTTCACTAGCGGGAGTCACAGATACGCAGTATTTT. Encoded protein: CASSPSLAGVTDTQYF.

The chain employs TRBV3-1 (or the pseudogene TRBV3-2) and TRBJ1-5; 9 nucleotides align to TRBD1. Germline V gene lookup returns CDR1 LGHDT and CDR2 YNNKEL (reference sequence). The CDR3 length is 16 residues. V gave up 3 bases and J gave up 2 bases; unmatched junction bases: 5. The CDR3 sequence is CASSQTGGVRNQPQHF. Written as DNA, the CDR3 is TGTGCCAGCAGCCAGACAGGGGGGGTACGCAATCAGCCCCAGCATTTT.

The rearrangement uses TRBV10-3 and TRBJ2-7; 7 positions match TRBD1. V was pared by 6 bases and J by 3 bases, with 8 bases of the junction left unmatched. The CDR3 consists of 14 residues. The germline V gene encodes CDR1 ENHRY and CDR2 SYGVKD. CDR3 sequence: CAIRRGTVDYEQYF. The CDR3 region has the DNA TGTGCCATCAGGAGGGGGACAGTCGACTACGAGCAGTACTTC.